Shown below are 21 T cell receptor beta chains from a single sample sequenced in a study of control samples from healthy donors and cancer patients. TCRdb keeps only in-frame clones here, not all; method: immunoSEQ multiplex PCR. This sample carries under 200,000 clones, just under 95% of them seen once, and the ten largest clones take about 4%. Sequencing used blood. Receptor source: an older woman in good health.

This rearrangement joins TRBV2 to TRBJ1-2; possibly TRBD1 for D (6 bases). The germline V gene has CDR1 SNHLY and CDR2 FYNNEI. The CDR3 loop spans 14 amino acids. The V gene lost 3 bases and the J gene lost 5 bases, with 13 bases spanning the gap. In DNA, the CDR3 is TGTGCCAGCAGTGATACCAGGGGAAGTTATGGCTACACCTTC. Encoded protein: CASSDTRGSYGYTF.

The chain recombines TRBV5-8 with TRBJ1-5, with D unclear. V lost 2 bases, J lost 8 bases, and 20 bases lay in between. The CDR3 runs to 16 residues. Germline CDR1 SGHTS, CDR2 YDEGEE. The CDR3 nucleotides read TGTGCCAGCAGCTTTGGAACCCCCGGCCTCCGTGAGCCCCAGCATTTT. It yields the protein CASSFGTPGLREPQHF.

This clone was picked up a small number of times. The J gene is TRBJ2-7, the V gene TRBV2; 8 bases are a match to TRBD2. The CDR3 has 13 residues. V was clipped by 8 bases and J by 1 base; unmatched bases: 4. Germline CDR1 is SNHLY and CDR2 is FYNNEI. The CDR3 sequence is CASQTSGSYEQYF. The CDR3 nucleotides are TGTGCCAGCCAAACTAGCGGATCCTACGAGCAGTACTTC.

A few counts support this clone. The chain employs TRBV7-2 and TRBJ1-2; D not certain. This CDR3 spans 14 amino acids. With 2 bases removed from V and 2 bases from J, the gap between germline ends came to 9 bases. From germline, CDR1 is SGHTA and CDR2 FQGNSA. CDR3 nucleotides: TGTGCCAGCAGCTTAAACAGTAGAAACTATGGCTACACCTTC. Translating it yields CASSLNSRNYGYTF.

V is TRBV20-1 and J is TRBJ2-5; D remains unclear. V was clipped by 3 bases and J by 4 bases, with 6 bases between them. This CDR3 is built from 11 residues. Germline loops: CDR1 DFQATT, CDR2 SNEGSKA (reference sequence). CDR3 region: CSASQRETQYF. The CDR3 DNA follows: TGCAGTGCTAGCCAGAGAGAGACCCAGTACTTC.

CDR3 bases: TGTGCCAGCAGCTTAGATCTATATCAGTGGGCTCCGGGTGTAAATGAGCAGTTCTTC. Amino acids: CASSLDLYQWAPGVNEQFF. The chain links TRBV11-2 to TRBJ2-1; no firm D call. The CDR3 sequence is 19 residues long. The germline CDR1 and CDR2 sequences are SGHAT and FQNNGV. The germline V and J ends were trimmed by 0 bases and 7 bases, with 25 bases remaining between them. The variable domain in full, completed from reference TRBV11-2 and TRBJ2-1, reads EAGVAQSPRYKIIEKRQSVAFWCNPISGHATLYWYQQILGQGPKLLIQFQNNGVVDDSQLPKDRFSAERLKGVDSTLKIQPAKLEDSAVYLCASSLDLYQWAPGVNEQFFGPGTRLTVL.

This chain's CDR3 is CASSENTF. Written as DNA, the CDR3 is TGTGCCAGCAGTGAGAACACCTTC. This chain links TRBV6-4 with TRBJ1-2, with no clear D. Trimming stripped 3 bases from V and 12 bases from J, with 2 bases between. Germline assignment: CDR1 MRHNA and CDR2 SNTAGT. The CDR3 loop spans 8 amino acids.

This chain connects TRBV27 to TRBJ1-1; D is possibly TRBD1 (6 bases). CDR3 length equals 15 residues. Germline-derived CDR1 and CDR2 are MNHEY and SMNVEV (reference sequence). The V gene lost 3 bases and the J gene lost 3 bases, with 14 bases spanning the gap. This CDR3 is CASSLRTAGDTEAFF. The CDR3, as DNA: TGTGCCAGCAGTTTGAGGACAGCTGGGGACACTGAAGCTTTCTTT.

V and J are TRBV10-1 and TRBJ2-2; 7 bases agree with TRBD1. CDR1 and CDR2 (germline): WNHNN, SYGVQD (reference sequence). The CDR3 runs to 12 residues. J lost 5 bases, V lost 10 bases, and 4 bases had no gene match. This CDR3 is CATTGDTGELFF. The CDR3 coding sequence is TGCGCCACAACAGGGGATACCGGGGAGCTGTTTTTT.

This clone has just one count. The chain is built from TRBV6-6 and TRBJ1-5; D remains unclear. CDR3 size: 12 residues. Trimming cost V 4 bases and J 10 bases, with 11 bases left between them. CDR1 is MNHNY and CDR2 is SVGAGI in the germline V gene (reference sequence). This CDR3 reads CASSSLGGPQHF. The CDR3 DNA is TGTGCCAGCAGTTCCTTGGGCGGCCCCCAGCATTTT.

This clone is a singleton in its sample. The V call is TRBV7-2, the J call TRBJ1-5, with 7 bases that match TRBD1. This CDR3 has 15 amino acids. The germline CDR1 and CDR2 sequences are SGHTA and FQGNSA. With V trimmed by 3 bases and J by 5 bases, 7 bases remained unmatched. The CDR3 is CASSFGQGDYQPQHF. For the CDR3, the DNA is TGTGCCAGCAGCTTTGGGCAGGGGGATTATCAGCCCCAGCATTTT. Variable domain in full (rest from reference TRBV7-2 and TRBJ1-5): GAGVSQSPSNKVTEKGKDVELRCDPISGHTALYWYRQSLGQGLEFLIYFQGNSAPDKSGLPSDRFSAERTGGSVSTLTIQRTQQEDSAVYLCASSFGQGDYQPQHFGDGTRLSIL.

The V gene is TRBV6-2 or TRBV6-3, the J gene TRBJ2-5; D may match TRBD1 or TRBD2 (5 bases each). Trimming stripped 2 bases from V and 1 base from J, with 8 bases between. From germline, CDR1 is MNHEY and CDR2 SVGEGT. This CDR3 is built from 14 residues. The CDR3 sequence: CASSYGDGQETQYF. The CDR3 nucleotides read TGTGCCAGCAGTTACGGGGACGGCCAAGAGACCCAGTACTTC.

V is TRBV19 and J is TRBJ2-7; 8 bases align to TRBD1. The ends lost 3 bases at V and 5 bases at J; junction bases unmatched: 6. Germline CDR1 and CDR2: LNHDA and SQIVND (reference sequence). CDR3 length: 14 residues. CDR3 protein: CASSITQGANEQYF. Written as DNA, the CDR3 is TGTGCCAGTAGTATCACTCAGGGGGCCAACGAGCAGTACTTC.

V gene TRBV7-9 combines with J gene TRBJ2-2; D uncertain. CDR3 length equals 13 residues. V lost 3 bases and J 5 bases, leaving 7 bases between the germline ends. Germline lookup yields CDR1 SEHNR and CDR2 FQNEAQ (reference sequence). The CDR3 protein is CASSFTGTGELFF. CDR3 DNA: TGTGCCAGCAGCTTCACTGGAACCGGGGAGCTGTTTTTT.

The rearrangement uses TRBV6-5 and TRBJ1-3; possibly TRBD1 for D (5 bases). Trimming removed 6 bases at V and 0 bases at J, with 9 bases between. CDR1 and CDR2 (germline): MNHEY, SVGAGI. The CDR3 sequence is 14 residues long. The CDR3 here is CASSRQSSGNTIYF. CDR3 nucleotides: TGTGCCAGCAGCCGACAGAGCTCTGGAAACACCATATATTTT.

V gene TRBV7-2 combines with J gene TRBJ2-3; D might be TRBD2 (6 bases). The CDR3 runs to 14 residues. Germline V CDR1 and CDR2: SGHTA, FQGNSA. V lost 3 bases to trimming and J lost 7 bases, with 14 bases between them. The CDR3, as DNA: TGTGCCAGCAGCTTTCGGGGAGGCAGGAATACGCAGTATTTT. Its translation is CASSFRGGRNTQYF.

The chain recombines TRBV5-8 with TRBJ2-5; D is ambiguous. V gave up 3 bases and J gave up 1 base, with 4 bases separating them. Germline CDR1 and CDR2: SGHTS and YDEGEE. The CDR3 contains 12 residues. DNA of the CDR3: TGTGCCAGCAGCTCGATCCAAGAGACCCAGTACTTC. Its translation: CASSSIQETQYF. The complete variable domain, with remaining parts taken from reference TRBV5-8 and TRBJ2-5, reads EAGVTQSPTHLIKTRGQQATLRCSPISGHTSVYWYQQALGLGLQFLLWYDEGEERNRGNFPPRFSGRQFPNYSSELNVNALELEDSALYLCASSSIQETQYFGPGTRLLVL.

CDR3 region: CASSPQGRGRETQYF. In DNA, the CDR3 is TGTGCCAGCAGCCCCCAGGGCAGGGGGCGGGAGACCCAGTACTTC. The chain is built from TRBV3-1 (or the pseudogene TRBV3-2) and TRBJ2-5, with 8 bases identical to TRBD1. V gave up 4 bases and J gave up 5 bases; unmatched junction bases: 9. Germline CDR1 and CDR2: LGHDT and YNNKEL (reference sequence). CDR3 length: 15 amino acids.

This chain connects TRBV4-1 to TRBJ2-1; 7 nucleotides match TRBD2. V was clipped by 1 base and J by 3 bases; unmatched bases: 6. The CDR3 is 16 amino acids. Germline CDR1 and CDR2: MGHRA and YSYEKL. The CDR3 sequence: CASSQGFGGFYNEQFF. CDR3 bases: TGCGCCAGCAGCCAAGGGTTCGGGGGGTTCTACAATGAGCAGTTCTTC.

The chain combines TRBV9 with TRBJ1-2; no clear D gene. V shed 0 bases and J shed 4 bases, with 4 bases lying between them. The germline CDR1 and CDR2 sequences are SGDLS and YYNGEE. This CDR3 has 12 residues. CDR3 nucleotide sequence: TGTGCCAGCAGCGTAGCCGGCTATGGCTACACCTTC. This gives the protein CASSVAGYGYTF.

The chain employs TRBV5-1 and TRBJ2-3; 7 bases are shared with TRBD2. The CDR3 has 17 residues. Looked up from germline, CDR1 is SGHRS and CDR2 is YFSETQ. With 4 bases clipped from V and 2 bases from J, the junction kept 13 bases outside the gene matches. CDR3 loop: CASSLAGWGRATDTQYF. CDR3 DNA sequence: TGCGCCAGCAGCCTAGCCGGTTGGGGGAGGGCCACAGATACGCAGTATTTT.